A single sample is the source of the 2 T cell receptor beta chains below, sequenced in a study of T cell repertoires in cytomegalovirus infection. TCRdb called the reads again in MiXCR, with one record for every CDR3 protein. The sample has 150,000 to 200,000 distinct CDR3 sequences, roughly a fifth seen once. Sequences were obtained from PBMCs. The receptors shown here come from a human donor in good health (CMV status not recorded). Some clones in this sample may be carry-over from other donors' samples.

This rearrangement joins TRBV7-9 to TRBJ2-7; D is unresolved. The CDR3 totals 14 residues. Germline V gene sequence: CDR1 SEHNR, CDR2 FQNEAQ (reference sequence). V was clipped by 4 bases and J by 2 bases, with 12 bases between them. The CDR3 is CASSSPLPPYEQYF. Here the CDR3 DNA reads TGTGCCAGCAGCTCACCTTTACCCCCCTACGAGCAGTACTTC.

The V and J genes are TRBV28 and TRBJ1-5, with D possibly being TRBD1 (5 bases). The CDR3 covers 15 residues. Germline V lookup: CDR1 MDHEN, CDR2 SYDVKM. With 2 bases removed from V and 6 bases from J, the gap between germline ends came to 14 bases. CDR3 protein: CASSLGGNSRQPQHF. Written as DNA, the CDR3 is TGTGCCAGCAGTTTAGGGGGGAACTCACGTCAGCCCCAGCATTTT. Variable domain in full (rest from reference TRBV28 and TRBJ1-5): DVKVTQSSRYLVKRTGEKVFLECVQDMDHENMFWYRQDPGLGLRLIYFSYDVKMKEKGDIPEGYSVSREKKERFSLILESASTNQTSMYLCASSLGGNSRQPQHFGDGTRLSIL.